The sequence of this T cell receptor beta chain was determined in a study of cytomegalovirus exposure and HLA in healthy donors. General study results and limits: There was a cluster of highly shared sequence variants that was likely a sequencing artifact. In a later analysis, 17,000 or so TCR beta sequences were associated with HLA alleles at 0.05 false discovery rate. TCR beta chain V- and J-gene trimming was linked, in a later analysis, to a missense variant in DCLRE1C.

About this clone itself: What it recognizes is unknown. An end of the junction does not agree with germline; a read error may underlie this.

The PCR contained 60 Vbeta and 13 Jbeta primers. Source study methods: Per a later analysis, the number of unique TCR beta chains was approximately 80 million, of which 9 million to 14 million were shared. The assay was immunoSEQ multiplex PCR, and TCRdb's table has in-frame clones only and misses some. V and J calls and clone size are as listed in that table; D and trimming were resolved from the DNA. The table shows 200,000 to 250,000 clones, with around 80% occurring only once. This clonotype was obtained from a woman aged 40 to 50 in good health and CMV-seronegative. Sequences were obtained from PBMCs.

Here the CDR3 DNA reads TGTTCCAGCAGCTCGCCTGGGATCACCGGCGGGGAAGCTTTCTTT. It is translated as CSSSSPGITGGEAFF. V and J are TRBV7-9 and TRBJ1-1; no clear D. The CDR3 spans 15 residues. Germline assignment: CDR1 SEHNR and CDR2 FQNEAQ (reference sequence).